This T cell receptor (beta chain) appears in the sequencing data of a study of blood T cells in healthy people across ages. The second PCR ran roughly 7 to 12 cycles with a sample-barcoded 5' primer and J-beta primers. TCRdb passed the 5' RACE reads through MiXCR, listing each CDR3 protein once. The sample shows 850,000 to 1,100,000 distinct CDR3 sequences, 35% to 40% of them seen only once. The germline CDR1 and CDR2 sequences are MNHEY and SMNVEV (reference sequence). The length of the CDR3 is 16 residues. Germline trimming cut 5 bases from V and 4 bases from J; bases unmatched to any gene: 9. Sequenced material: blood. The genes are TRBV27 and TRBJ1-2; 11 bases fit TRBD1. The clonotype was recovered from a man between 18 and 29 years old in good health. This CDR3 is CASSASLGQGVYGYTF. The CDR3 DNA is TGTGCCAGCAGTGCCTCTCTGGGACAGGGGGTCTATGGCTACACCTTC.